This entry is about one TCR beta chain. This clonotype was counted ten times or more. Its antigen is unknown. Base qualities were left out, and no much larger clone turns up one base away. Libraries incorporated unique molecular identifier barcodes, which were used to quantify clonotypes. Qiagen AllPrep DNA/RNA Micro kits were used to isolate total RNA, and an Agilent TapeStation was used to check RNA quality. TCR beta libraries were built by 5' RACE: cDNA synthesis followed by two PCR steps using TCR beta constant-region gene-specific primers. An Illumina MiSeq platform was used to sequence the TCR beta libraries. On the authors' methods: MIGEC, MiXCR and VDJtools were used to process the reads. Clonotype frequency was calculated as the fraction of unique molecular identifiers assigned to a given clonotype among all unique molecular identifiers in the sample. Nonfunctional TRBV genes classified in IMGT as pseudogenes or open reading frames, such as TRBV1, TRBV12-1 and TRBV21, were excluded. TCRdb itself trimmed the public reads at Q25 with fastp, ran MiXCR and retained productive beta chains. Every CDR3 protein is listed once, alongside the most common genes and DNA of its rows. The V and J calls were not made by the authors but by TCRdb's processing. The sample contains 20,000 to 25,000 distinct CDR3 sequences, over 2% of them found a single time. The ten largest clones represent around 30% of the sample.

The germline V gene encodes CDR1 SGHRS and CDR2 YFSETQ. Including the terminal cysteine and phenylalanine, the CDR3 comprises 16 residues. Only CDR3 DNA is held: 48 bases, read in frame from base 1. After removal of 0 bases from V and 7 bases from J, the junction retains 8 bases not matched to a gene. The data stem from a study of beta chain bispecific antibodies for T cell cancers (dated by TCRdb to about 2021). Study-wide context: Healthy donor T cells were cocultured with T cell leukemia lines and bispecific antibodies, and TRBV sequencing of the surviving cells was then used to measure how much each TRBV family was depleted. Surface TRBV12 (TRBV12-3) was expressed on Jurkat cells, and surface TRBV5-5 was expressed on HPB-ALL cells. Broad study findings and their caveats: Leukemia cell line cells were mixed with normal T cells in each sequenced sample, and most of the targeted TRBV signal was derived from the leukemia cells rather than from the normal T cells. Cross-reactivity of the anti-TRBV5-5 antibody with TRBV5-6 was attributed to high sequence similarity between the two genes.

T cells were expanded from blood mononuclear cells for roughly 3 days using either anti-CD3 antibody OKT3 or CD3/CD28 Dynabeads. The culture conditions for expanded T cells were RPMI 1640 plus 10% fetal bovine serum, recombinant human IL-2 (about 100 IU/ml) and IL-7 (approximately 5.2 ng/ml). Each coculture contained 5 x 10^4 normal T cells, 5 x 10^4 target cells and bispecific antibody in roughly 0.1 mL and was incubated for around 17 hours at 37 degrees C. Each bispecific antibody was composed of two single-chain variable fragments, which were expressed in a single-chain diabody format with a His tag. Healthy human donors supplied the effector T cells, with peripheral blood mononuclear cells isolated from leukapheresis samples using Ficoll density gradient centrifugation.

What was sequenced was healthy donor T cells cultured with leukemia cells. This sequence originates from a human donor in good health. Some clones in this sample may be carry-over from other donors' samples. Rearrangement joined TRBV5-1 to TRBJ2-2; 8 central nucleotides agree with TRBD1. The nucleotide sequence is given as TGCGCCAGCAGCTTGGAGTTCAGGGGGCTTGGCGGGGAGCTGTTTTTT. Its translation reads: CASSLEFRGLGGELFF.